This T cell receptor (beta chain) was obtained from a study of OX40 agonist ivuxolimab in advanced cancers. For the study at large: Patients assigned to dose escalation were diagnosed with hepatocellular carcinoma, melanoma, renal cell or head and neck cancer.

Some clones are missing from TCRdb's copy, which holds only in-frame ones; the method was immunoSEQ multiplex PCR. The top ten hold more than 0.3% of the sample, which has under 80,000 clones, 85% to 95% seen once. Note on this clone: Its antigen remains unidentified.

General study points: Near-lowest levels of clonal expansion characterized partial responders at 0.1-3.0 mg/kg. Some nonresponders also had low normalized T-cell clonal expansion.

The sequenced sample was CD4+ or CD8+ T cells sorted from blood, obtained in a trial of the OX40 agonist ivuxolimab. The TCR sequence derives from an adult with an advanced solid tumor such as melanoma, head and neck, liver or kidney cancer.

CDR3 nucleotides: TGTGCCAGCAGTTTGACAGGGGACTATGGCTACACCTTC. Protein sequence: CASSLTGDYGYTF. V gene TRBV6-5 combines with J gene TRBJ1-2, with TRBD1 matching 8 bases. Germline CDR1 and CDR2: MNHEY and SVGAGI. This CDR3 is built from 13 residues. V was pared by 4 bases and J by 3 bases, with 1 base of the junction left unmatched.